This TCR beta chain was captured in a study of cytomegalovirus exposure and HLA in healthy donors. For this clone: Its antigen is not known.

The PCR made use of 60 Vbeta and 13 Jbeta primers. The repertoire was sequenced with immunoSEQ multiplex PCR; TCRdb's copy has only in-frame clones and lacks some. There are 50,000 or so clones in the sample; about three quarters occur only once, and around 3.1% lies in the top ten. Overall study results and limits: Association with HLA alleles at 0.05 false discovery rate was found for around 15,000 TCR beta sequences in a later analysis.

The sample comprised PBMCs. The clonotype originates from a man aged 18 to 29 in good health and CMV-seronegative.

CDR3 in amino acids: CASSLGGMNTEAFF. The CDR3, as DNA: TGTGCCAGCAGTTTAGGAGGCATGAACACTGAAGCTTTCTTT. This chain joins TRBV28 and TRBJ1-1; no clear D. This CDR3 is 14 amino acids long. Trimming took 2 bases from V and 0 from J, leaving 7 bases between them. Per germline, CDR1 MDHEN and CDR2 SYDVKM.